Below, one TCR beta chain is given with its context. No antigen is known for it. This sequence may be a read error, since a much larger clone differs from it by one base. The CDR3 runs to 13 residues. Germline V lookup: CDR1 SGHDT, CDR2 YYEEEE. V lost 3 bases and J lost 6; bases outside the gene matches: 0. The record originates from a study of T cells in Graves' hyperthyroidism and ophthalmopathy. Regarding the study as a whole: Blood also carried most thyroid clonotypes expanded above 0.001.

Investigators excluded patients with uncontrolled infection, other autoimmune disease, pregnancy or lactation. The authors obtained PBMCs from about 9.5 ml of fresh peripheral blood. Amplification of TCR beta CDR3 regions used RNA as the template. Researchers ran a first-round RT-PCR on the TCR CDR3 using the HTBI primer set. TCRdb reanalysed the multiplex PCR reads using MiXCR and keeps one entry per CDR3 protein. The data show some 380,000 distinct CDR3 sequences, about 13% seen once. The clonotype originates from a man under 40 with Graves' hyperthyroidism that later progressed to Graves' ophthalmopathy. The chain couples TRBV5-6 to TRBJ2-1; 10 nucleotides line up with TRBD1. Sample: blood. This CDR3 is CASSWDRGNEQFF. As DNA, the CDR3 is TGTGCCAGCAGCTGGGACAGGGGCAATGAGCAGTTCTTC.